The next 24 T cell receptor beta chains were all read from a single sample in a study of blood T cell repertoires in COVID-19. Method: immunoSEQ multiplex PCR; TCRdb's copy keeps in-frame clones and lacks some. In the table there are about 270,000 clones, approximately 89% of which are singletons. Sequenced sample: peripheral blood. The origin of the receptors is a man between 40 and 49 years old who had recovered from COVID-19.

The rearrangement links TRBV18 to TRBJ2-3; 12 bases fit TRBD2. The V and J ends lost 1 base and 4 bases, in that order; junction bases with no gene match: 3. This CDR3 comprises 16 residues. Per the germline V gene, CDR1 is KGHSH and CDR2 is LQKENI. CDR3 DNA sequence: TGTGCCAGCTCACCACTACTAGCGGGGGGACCAGATACGCAGTATTTT. Its translation is CASSPLLAGGPDTQYF.

The chain uses TRBV9 and TRBJ2-3; 8 nucleotides line up with TRBD2. Trimming removed 3 bases from V and 2 bases from J; junction bases left unmatched: 8. CDR3 length equals 16 residues. Germline V lookup: CDR1 SGDLS, CDR2 YYNGEE. CDR3 coding DNA: TGTGCCAGCAGCGCGGTCGGCGGGAGGCTCACAGATACGCAGTATTTT. It yields the protein CASSAVGGRLTDTQYF.

V gene TRBV3-1 (or the pseudogene TRBV3-2) combines with J gene TRBJ1-3; unclear D gene. Germline V gene sequence: CDR1 LGHDT, CDR2 YNNKEL (reference sequence). This CDR3 has 17 amino acids. The V end lost 4 bases, the J end lost 0 bases, and 16 bases lay between the germline ends. The CDR3: CASSLLIGLTSGNTIYF. CDR3 coding DNA: TGTGCCAGCAGCCTCTTGATCGGGTTGACCTCTGGAAACACCATATATTTT.

The rearrangement links TRBV5-1 to TRBJ2-7, with TRBD1 matching over 10 bases. The CDR3 sequence is 15 residues long. J was trimmed by 4 bases and V by 4 bases; bases with no gene match: 8. Germline CDR1 reads SGHRS; CDR2 reads YFSETQ. The CDR3 reads CASSRTGTGEYEQYF. CDR3 bases: TGCGCCAGCAGCCGGACCGGGACAGGGGAATACGAGCAGTACTTC.

The V gene is TRBV7-8, the J gene TRBJ1-2, with D unclear. The CDR3 loop spans 13 amino acids. Germline V gene lookup returns CDR1 SGHVS and CDR2 FQNEAQ. V was clipped by 1 base and J by 5 bases, with 8 bases between them. CDR3 sequence (DNA): TGTGCCAGCAGCTTAGATCGGAGATATGGCTACACCTTC. It encodes CASSLDRRYGYTF.

The chain is built from TRBV19 and TRBJ2-4, with D uncertain. CDR1 is LNHDA and CDR2 is SQIVND in the germline V gene (reference sequence). This CDR3 comprises 15 residues. The ends were cut back, 6 bases at V and 8 bases at J, with 20 bases in the middle. CDR3 loop: CASSDQSPLGDIQYF. CDR3 sequence (DNA): TGTGCCAGTAGCGACCAGAGCCCTCTAGGAGACATTCAGTACTTC.

This clone was seen a handful of times. This sequence joins TRBV3-1 (or the pseudogene TRBV3-2) and TRBJ1-3; a weak D match, TRBD1 (6 bases). Trimming pared 6 bases from V and 2 bases from J, leaving 11 bases between. Germline V gene data show CDR1 as LGHDT and CDR2 as YNNKEL (reference sequence). The CDR3 extends over 14 amino acids. The CDR3 here is CASSQTGTGNTIYF. CDR3 DNA: TGTGCCAGCAGTCAAACAGGGACTGGAAACACCATATATTTT.

The DNA of the CDR3 is TGTGCCAGCATCCAGATAGCGGGAGCTCTCGAGCAGTACTTC. Protein: CASIQIAGALEQYF. The V call is TRBV6-5, the J call TRBJ2-7; TRBD2 matches at 9 bases. The trim removed 7 bases at V and 6 bases at J, leaving 10 bases unmatched. There are 14 residues in the CDR3. Germline V gene lookup returns CDR1 MNHEY and CDR2 SVGAGI.

The rearrangement joins TRBV7-9 to TRBJ2-3, with D perhaps matching TRBD1 (5 bases). The CDR3 sequence is 12 residues long. V lost 7 bases and J lost 7, with 12 bases in between. CDR1 is SEHNR, CDR2 FQNEAQ, per germline (reference sequence). The CDR3 DNA sequence: TGTGCCAGCACCATAGGGGTATATACGCAGTATTTT. This codes for CASTIGVYTQYF.

CDR3 loop: CASSGPGISEQYF. Written as DNA, the CDR3 is TGCGCCAGCAGTGGTCCGGGGATAAGCGAGCAGTACTTC. The V gene is TRBV10-1, the J gene TRBJ2-7; weak D call: TRBD2 (5 bases). CDR1 WNHNN and CDR2 SYGVQD come from the germline V gene (reference sequence). V lost 4 bases and J lost 6, with 13 bases in between. This CDR3 is 13 amino acids long.

This chain links TRBV3-1 (or the pseudogene TRBV3-2) with TRBJ1-3; 7 bases fit TRBD1. Germline V gene sequence: CDR1 LGHDT, CDR2 YNNKEL (reference sequence). The ends lost 2 bases at V and 4 bases at J; junction bases unmatched: 8. This CDR3 spans 16 amino acids. The CDR3 sequence is CASSQPETGYGNTIYF. CDR3 coding DNA: TGTGCCAGCAGCCAACCGGAGACAGGGTACGGAAACACCATATATTTT.

The rearrangement links TRBV7-3 to TRBJ2-6; D remains ambiguous. The CDR3 runs to 15 residues. Between the trimmed V and J ends, which lost 1 base and 3 bases, there was a span of 7 bases. The germline gives CDR1 SGHTA, CDR2 FQGTGA. CDR3 in DNA: TGTGCCAGCAGCTTAAGGCAGGATGGGGCCAACGTCCTGACTTTC. Amino acid sequence: CASSLRQDGANVLTF.

The CDR3, as DNA: TGTGCCAGCAGCTCTAATAGCGGGGGCAGAGATACGCAGTATTTT. Protein sequence: CASSSNSGGRDTQYF. The chain employs TRBV7-7 and TRBJ2-3; 9 bases are a match to TRBD2. The CDR3 sequence is 15 residues long. Trimming at V came to 4 bases and at J to 5 bases, leaving 7 bases not matched to a gene. Germline CDR1 and CDR2: SSHAT and FNYEAQ (reference sequence).

The chain employs TRBV29-1 and TRBJ1-1, with D hard to call. V shed 7 bases and J shed 2 bases, with 17 bases lying between them. Germline loops: CDR1 SQVTM, CDR2 ANQGSEA. This CDR3 is built from 14 residues. The CDR3 is CSARREGSNTEAFF. For the CDR3, the DNA is TGCAGCGCCCGGCGGGAAGGCTCAAACACTGAAGCTTTCTTT.

The J gene is TRBJ2-3, the V gene TRBV27, with D possibly TRBD1 on 6 matching bases. V was shortened by 7 bases and J by 0 bases, with 26 bases between the two germline ends. Germline CDR1 reads MNHEY; CDR2 reads SMNVEV (reference sequence). This CDR3 region has 19 residues. CDR3 nucleotides: TGTGCCAGCACCCCTATAGAGAAGGCCCTGACAGGCAGCACAGATACGCAGTATTTT. Its protein product is CASTPIEKALTGSTDTQYF.

The chain recombines TRBV19 with TRBJ2-1; possibly TRBD2 for D (5 bases). The length of the CDR3 is 14 residues. Germline V gene sequence: CDR1 LNHDA, CDR2 SQIVND (reference sequence). Trimming shortened V by 1 base and J by 7 bases, and 11 bases separated the two germline ends. The CDR3 loop is CASSIGGPGNEQFF. CDR3 nucleotide sequence: TGTGCCAGTAGTATAGGCGGTCCGGGGAATGAGCAGTTCTTC.

The J gene is TRBJ2-1, the V gene TRBV9, with D possibly TRBD2 on 7 matching bases. Trimming took 6 bases from V and 5 from J, leaving 12 bases between them. There are 13 residues in the CDR3. Germline V CDR1 and CDR2: SGDLS, YYNGEE. The CDR3 loop is CASKGEGNNEQFF. The CDR3 nucleotides are TGTGCCAGCAAGGGGGAGGGTAACAATGAGCAGTTCTTC.

The genes are TRBV6-5 and TRBJ2-7; D not certain. Germline V gene lookup returns CDR1 MNHEY and CDR2 SVGAGI. The CDR3 sequence is 13 residues long. Deletions cut 2 bases from V and 2 bases from J, with 7 bases between. The CDR3 spells CASSYTGTYEQYF. CDR3 in DNA: TGTGCCAGCAGTTACACCGGTACCTACGAGCAGTACTTC.

This clone was seen a few times. The germline gene is not matched at one end of the junction; a read error may be the cause. V and J are TRBV3-1 (or the pseudogene TRBV3-2) and TRBJ2-4, with D perhaps matching TRBD1 (6 bases). CDR1 is LGHDT and CDR2 is YNNKEL in the germline V gene (reference sequence). This CDR3 comprises 12 residues. The CDR3 region has the DNA TGTGCCAGCAGCCAAGATCAGGGGCGCCGGGACTTC. It specifies CASSQDQGRRDF.

The CDR3 DNA sequence: TGTGCCAGCAGCCTAAGGACTACCAACAATGAGCAGTTCTTC. It yields the protein CASSLRTTNNEQFF. The gene calls are TRBV3-1 (or the pseudogene TRBV3-2) and TRBJ2-1; the D gene is possibly TRBD2 (6 bases). This CDR3 is built from 14 residues. V was clipped by 4 bases and J by 5 bases, with 12 bases between them. The germline CDR1 and CDR2 sequences are LGHDT and YNNKEL (reference sequence).

The gene calls are TRBV2 and TRBJ2-1; 9 nucleotides agree with TRBD2. This CDR3 is 15 amino acids long. CDR1 SNHLY and CDR2 FYNNEI come from the germline V gene. The V gene end was trimmed by 6 bases and the J gene end by 3 bases; junction bases not matched to a gene: 6. CDR3 in amino acids: CASSNSGGYYNEQFF. The CDR3 DNA follows: TGTGCCAGCAGCAACAGCGGGGGGTACTACAATGAGCAGTTCTTC.

The rearrangement uses TRBV5-4 and TRBJ2-7, with D possibly TRBD2 on 6 matching bases. Trimming took 2 bases from V and 1 from J, leaving 7 bases between them. Germline CDR1 SGHNT, CDR2 YYREEE (reference sequence). This CDR3 is 13 amino acids long. The CDR3 sequence is CASSLLASYEQYF. The CDR3 DNA sequence: TGTGCCAGCAGCTTACTAGCATCCTACGAGCAGTACTTC.

The chain links TRBV19 to TRBJ2-4; TRBD1 matches at 7 bases. V lost 2 bases, J lost 6 bases, and 7 bases stayed unmatched. Germline-derived CDR1 and CDR2 are LNHDA and SQIVND (reference sequence). The CDR3 contains 15 residues. This CDR3 is CASSITEGAGNIQYF. The CDR3 region has the DNA TGTGCCAGTAGTATAACCGAGGGGGCGGGAAACATTCAGTACTTC.

J is TRBJ1-2 and V is TRBV11-2; 7 bases align to TRBD1. Germline assignment: CDR1 SGHAT and CDR2 FQNNGV. J lost 4 bases, V lost 4 bases, and 15 bases had no gene match. The CDR3 has 17 residues. Written as DNA, the CDR3 is TGTGCCAGCAGCTCCCTCCCGCAAGGGGGCAGGAGCTATGGCTACACCTTC. The encoded protein is CASSSLPQGGRSYGYTF.